This T cell receptor beta chain was sequenced in a study of blood T cell repertoires in COVID-19. Across the whole study: Both acute and convalescent COVID-19 samples were obtained from the United States, Italy and Spain. Sample material is recorded as cDNA or gDNA derived from T cells, B-cell-depleted T cells, or PBMCs.

The CDR3 consists of 16 residues. CDR1 and CDR2 from the germline V gene are MNHEY and SMNVEV (reference sequence). V gave up 4 bases and J gave up 0 bases, with 13 bases separating them. Per the original data handling: Counts of nucleated cells, estimated from reference gene primer amplification, were obtained. Repertoires were generated with immunoSEQ multiplex PCR, while TCRdb's copy carries only in-frame clones and drops some. That table gives V, J and clone size, and the DNA gave D and trimming. The table lists 150,000 to 200,000 clones, about 90% of them singletons. This rearrangement joins TRBV27 to TRBJ1-5; D not certain. The TCR comes from a man between 35 and 55 years old with active or convalescent COVID-19. The sequenced material came from peripheral blood. The CDR3 DNA follows: TGTGCCAGCAGTTCTGGGAGAGACTATAGCAATCAGCCCCAGCATTTT. Protein sequence: CASSSGRDYSNQPQHF.